Detailed here is one T cell receptor beta chain. Its target is not known. This CDR3 contains 14 residues. Trimming left V 4 bases short and J 1 base short, with 8 bases between. Germline CDR1 and CDR2: SGHRS and YFSETQ. Assay used: immunoSEQ multiplex PCR; TCRdb lists only in-frame clones, some missing. The sample consists of approximately 97,000 clones, 80% to 95% of them appearing once. These data come from a study of graft-versus-host responses after intestinal transplantation. For the study at large: Once they had received anti-thymocyte globulin induction, all recipients took tacrolimus and steroids for around 3 years.

Findings of the study overall: GvH clones detected in recipient marrow included some appearing first in ileum or blood. Individuals carrying graft-donor T cell macrochimerism showed high graft-versus-host to host-versus-graft clonal ratios in allografts. Early after transplant, HvG clones declined as circulating GvH clones peaked.

This TCR derives from a human donor who was the organ donor for an intestinal transplant. The sample consisted of unstimulated CD8+ T cells sorted from spleen or lymph node cells, taken before transplant. The chain employs TRBV5-1 and TRBJ2-2; weak D call: TRBD2 (6 bases). The CDR3 sequence is CASSPSVNTGELFF. The CDR3 nucleotides are TGCGCCAGCAGCCCTAGCGTGAACACCGGGGAGCTGTTTTTT.